Presented here are 27 T cell receptor beta chains from one specimen sequenced in a study of shared clonotypes between healthy human individuals. Only in-frame clones appear in the TCRdb table, and some are missing; sequencing was by immunoSEQ multiplex PCR. The data contain about 990,000 clones, around three quarters of them seen just once; the ten biggest clones take up 0.55% to 0.7%. The sample consisted of memory CD4+ T cells from PBMCs. Subset indicated: CD45RA-negative fraction. The receptors were gathered from a man aged 18 to 30 in good health. Some clones in this sample may be carry-over from other donors' samples.

The chain carries TRBV27 and TRBJ1-2; D gene ambiguous. With 6 bases removed from V and 3 bases from J, the gap between germline ends came to 20 bases. The germline gives CDR1 MNHEY, CDR2 SMNVEV (reference sequence). There are 16 residues in the CDR3. This CDR3 reads CASRESTARYDYGYTF. The CDR3 coding sequence is TGTGCCAGCAGGGAATCGACGGCTCGGTACGACTATGGCTACACCTTC.

V and J are TRBV7-9 and TRBJ2-5; D remains ambiguous. This CDR3 spans 12 amino acids. The V and J ends lost 6 bases and 5 bases respectively, with 10 bases between them. Germline V lookup: CDR1 SEHNR, CDR2 FQNEAQ (reference sequence). CDR3 amino acids: CASSTIVETQYF. CDR3 DNA: TGTGCCAGCAGTACGATCGTGGAGACCCAGTACTTC.

This chain uses TRBV2 with TRBJ1-1, with D tentatively TRBD1 (5 bases). The V and J ends lost 8 bases and 1 base respectively, with 11 bases between them. Germline V gene data show CDR1 as SNHLY and CDR2 as FYNNEI. There are 13 residues in the CDR3. The CDR3 DNA sequence: TGTGCCAGCCTCGACAGTACGAACACTGAAGCTTTCTTT. This encodes CASLDSTNTEAFF.

The J gene is TRBJ2-5, the V gene TRBV20-1; TRBD1 is a possible D gene (6 bases). The CDR3 totals 11 residues. Germline V gene lookup returns CDR1 DFQATT and CDR2 SNEGSKA (reference sequence). Deletions cut 7 bases from V and 1 base from J, with 7 bases between. The DNA for the CDR3 is TGCAGTGAGGGGGTCCAAGAGACCCAGTACTTC. This gives the protein CSEGVQETQYF.

The chain carries TRBV28 and TRBJ2-1; 7 positions match TRBD2. The ends lost 5 bases at V and 0 bases at J; junction bases unmatched: 4. In germline, CDR1 is MDHEN, CDR2 SYDVKM. The CDR3 covers 15 residues. CDR3 coding DNA: TGTGCCAGCAGTCCATCTAGCGGCTCCTACAATGAGCAGTTCTTC. As protein: CASSPSSGSYNEQFF.

This clone has just a few counts. This sequence joins TRBV19 and TRBJ1-1; the D gene is possibly TRBD1 (6 bases). V was cut by 7 bases and J by 6 bases, with 15 bases left in between. Germline V CDR1 and CDR2: LNHDA, SQIVND (reference sequence). The CDR3 is made up of 13 amino acids. The CDR3 reads CASTTIPGAEAFF. DNA for the CDR3: TGTGCCAGTACCACCATCCCAGGGGCTGAAGCTTTCTTT.

A remark on this clone: Its ends do not fully match the called genes, so a read error is possible. The chain employs TRBV11-2 and TRBJ2-3, with D unclear. Per germline, CDR1 SGHAT and CDR2 FQNNGV. The CDR3 sequence is 14 residues long. The CDR3 spells CASSQDSSRATQYF. CDR3 DNA sequence: TGCGCCAGCAGCCAAGATAGCAGCCGGGCTACGCAGTATTTT. The full variable domain, completed using reference TRBV11-2 and TRBJ2-3, is EAGVAQSPRYKIIEKRQSVAFWCNPISGHATLYWYQQILGQGPKLLIQFQNNGVVDDSQLPKDRFSAERLKGVDSTLKIQPAKLEDSAVYLCASSQDSSRATQYFGPGTRLTVL.

This clone showed up just a few times. The CDR3, as DNA: TGCGCCAGCAGCTTGAGGACTAGCGGGAGTGAGTCCTACGAGCAGTACTTC. Its translation is CASSLRTSGSESYEQYF. The chain recombines TRBV5-1 with TRBJ2-7; 13 nucleotides match TRBD2. The CDR3 is made up of 17 amino acids. The junction had 5 bases not matched to a gene; V was cut back by 1 base and J by 1 base. Germline values: CDR1 SGHRS, CDR2 YFSETQ.

This clone was seen ten or more times. V usage is TRBV11-2 and J usage is TRBJ2-1; 8 positions match TRBD2. After removal of 7 bases from V and 3 bases from J, the junction contained 8 bases not matched to a gene. There are 15 residues in the CDR3. CDR1 and CDR2 from the germline V gene are SGHAT and FQNNGV. Here the CDR3 DNA reads TGTGCCAGCACCCAAGGGGCGGGAGGCTACAATGAGCAGTTCTTC. Its translation is CASTQGAGGYNEQFF.

V is TRBV28 and J is TRBJ2-7, with 11 bases aligning to TRBD1. The germline gives CDR1 MDHEN, CDR2 SYDVKM. V was pared by 4 bases and J by 6 bases, with 8 bases of the junction left unmatched. This CDR3 is built from 15 residues. Here the CDR3 DNA reads TGTGCCAGCAGTTCACCGGGACAGGGGGTTAGCGAGCAGTACTTC. It codes for CASSSPGQGVSEQYF.

The rearrangement links TRBV30 to TRBJ2-1; D call uncertain. Looked up from germline, CDR1 is GTSNPN and CDR2 is SVGIG (reference sequence). Trimming pared 4 bases from V and 6 bases from J, leaving 13 bases between. The CDR3 has 13 residues. CDR3 sequence (DNA): TGTGCCTGGACCCTTGTTTGGTTCAATGAGCAGTTCTTC. Translation gives CAWTLVWFNEQFF.

The CDR3 region is CSGLADYEQYF. CDR3 in DNA: TGCAGTGGACTAGCGGATTACGAGCAGTACTTC. The rearrangement links TRBV20-1 to TRBJ2-7, with 9 bases identical to TRBD2. In germline, CDR1 is DFQATT, CDR2 SNEGSKA (reference sequence). The ends lost 7 bases at V and 4 bases at J; junction bases unmatched: 2. CDR3 size: 11 residues.

The rearrangement joins TRBV7-1 to TRBJ2-6; D not resolved. TRBV7-1 is placed among ORFs of uncertain function. Trimming took 5 bases from V and 5 from J, leaving 22 bases between them. This CDR3 is built from 18 residues. Here the CDR3 reads CASSGRITRQSRANVLTF. In DNA form, the CDR3 reads TGTGCCAGCAGCGGGCGAATCACGAGGCAAAGTCGGGCCAACGTCCTGACTTTC.

V is TRBV7-6 and J is TRBJ2-7; 7 nucleotides match TRBD2. Germline lookup yields CDR1 SGHVS and CDR2 FNYEAQ. This CDR3 has 17 residues. J gave up 5 bases and V 4 bases, and 17 bases lay outside the gene matches. This chain's CDR3 is CASSSQNADSGGDEQYF. Written as DNA, the CDR3 is TGTGCCAGCAGCTCCCAGAATGCGGACTCGGGGGGTGACGAGCAGTACTTC.

This rearrangement joins TRBV10-3 to TRBJ1-1, with 7 nucleotides matching TRBD1. Germline V gene lookup returns CDR1 ENHRY and CDR2 SYGVKD. J was trimmed by 5 bases and V by 5 bases; bases with no gene match: 11. The CDR3 sequence is 15 residues long. The CDR3 sequence is CAISLNRGGDTEAFF. The CDR3 DNA is TGTGCCATCAGTCTTAACAGGGGCGGGGATACTGAAGCTTTCTTT.

Note on this clone: This same CDR3 is encoded by further DNA sequences in the sample. The gene calls are TRBV2 and TRBJ1-5; TRBD1 matches 11 bases. The J segment lost 6 bases and the V segment lost 5 bases, leaving 3 bases of the junction unmatched. CDR1 and CDR2 (germline): SNHLY, FYNNEI. The CDR3 has 14 residues. As DNA, the CDR3 is TGTGCCAGCAGTCGGACAGGGGGCCGTCAGCCCCAGCATTTT. Residues: CASSRTGGRQPQHF.

The chain has TRBV15 and TRBJ2-1; no clear D gene. The CDR3 is 13 residues long. The germline CDR1 and CDR2 sequences are LNHNV and YYDKDF (reference sequence). V lost 5 bases to trimming and J lost 7 bases, with 12 bases between them. The CDR3 reads CATSYVQMNEQFF. CDR3 sequence (DNA): TGTGCCACCAGCTATGTACAGATGAATGAGCAGTTCTTC.

At least ten counts were recorded for this clone. Other DNA sequences within the sample encode an identical CDR3. The chain is built from TRBV10-2 and TRBJ1-5, with D perhaps matching TRBD1 (6 bases). There are 13 residues in the CDR3. V was trimmed by 6 bases and J by 4 bases, leaving 10 bases between them. Germline CDR1 reads WSHSY; CDR2 reads SAAADI. The CDR3 loop reads CASSGQGNQPQHF. For the CDR3, the DNA is TGCGCCAGCAGCGGTCAGGGGAATCAGCCCCAGCATTTT.

This chain uses TRBV7-9 with TRBJ2-1; weak D call: TRBD2 (6 bases). V lost 5 bases, J lost 7 bases, and 15 bases lay in between. CDR1 is SEHNR, CDR2 FQNEAQ, per germline (reference sequence). The CDR3 consists of 14 residues. The CDR3 DNA follows: TGTGCCAGCAGCCAAGGGGACCGGGAGAATGAGCAGTTCTTC. Translated: CASSQGDRENEQFF.

This clone was counted between two and nine times. The V call is TRBV30, the J call TRBJ2-1, with 13 bases identical to TRBD2. V gave up 8 bases and J gave up 6 bases; unmatched junction bases: 10. Germline assignment: CDR1 GTSNPN and CDR2 SVGIG (reference sequence). The CDR3 extends over 15 amino acids. CDR3 region: CAHTTSGRFFNEQFF. As DNA, the CDR3 is TGTGCCCATACGACTAGCGGGAGGTTTTTCAATGAGCAGTTCTTC.

This clone was found a few times. J is TRBJ2-1 and V is TRBV7-3; D may be TRBD2 (5 bases). This CDR3 spans 15 amino acids. V lost 1 base and J lost 1, with 8 bases in between. CDR1 is SGHTA, CDR2 FQGTGA, per germline. The CDR3 DNA sequence: TGTGCCAGCAGCTTAAGTGCGGGTTCCTACAATGAGCAGTTCTTC. It yields the protein CASSLSAGSYNEQFF.

The rearrangement links TRBV28 to TRBJ1-2; D unresolved. This CDR3 region has 14 residues. CDR1 is MDHEN and CDR2 is SYDVKM in the germline V gene. The V end lost 2 bases, the J end lost 4 bases, and 11 bases lay between the germline ends. The CDR3 DNA reads TGTGCCAGCAGTTTAACCCTATCGGGCTATGGCTACACCTTC. As protein: CASSLTLSGYGYTF.

CDR3 coding DNA: TGTGCCAGCAGCTTGGGGCAGGGCCTAGAGTACTTC. Residues: CASSLGQGLEYF. The chain recombines TRBV5-6 with TRBJ2-7; tentatively, D is TRBD1 (5 bases). CDR1 and CDR2 from the germline V gene are SGHDT and YYEEEE. This CDR3 comprises 12 residues. V lost 0 bases, J lost 11 bases, and 12 bases lay in between. Using reference TRBV5-6 and TRBJ2-7 for the parts outside the CDR3, the full variable domain is DAGVTQSPTHLIKTRGQQVTLRCSPKSGHDTVSWYQQALGQGPQFIFQYYEEEERQRGNFPDRFSGHQFPNYSSELNVNALLLGDSALYLCASSLGQGLEYFGPGTRLTVT.

The chain employs TRBV28 and TRBJ2-7, with D maybe TRBD2 (5 bases). The CDR3 contains 14 residues. V gave up 3 bases and J gave up 2 bases, with 11 bases separating them. Germline V lookup: CDR1 MDHEN, CDR2 SYDVKM. The CDR3: CASSLVGIPYEQYF. CDR3 sequence (DNA): TGTGCCAGCAGTTTGGTCGGGATCCCCTACGAGCAGTACTTC.

This chain connects TRBV19 to TRBJ2-7; TRBD1 might be the D (5 bases). Germline V lookup: CDR1 LNHDA, CDR2 SQIVND (reference sequence). The length of the CDR3 is 11 residues. The DNA for the CDR3 is TGTACCCAGGGTTTACGGGTCGAGCAGTACTTC. Protein product: CTQGLRVEQYF.

This CDR3 reads CASSLGQYDGETQYF. The CDR3, as DNA: TGTGCCAGCAGCTTAGGACAGTATGATGGGGAGACCCAGTACTTC. V and J are TRBV7-9 and TRBJ2-5; maybe TRBD1 (5 bases). Trimming stripped 1 base from V and 5 bases from J, with 14 bases between. This CDR3 spans 15 amino acids. From germline, CDR1 is SEHNR and CDR2 FQNEAQ (reference sequence).

This rearrangement joins TRBV27 to TRBJ1-1; D is undetermined. V was pared by 2 bases and J by 1 base, with 5 bases between. The CDR3 runs 13 residues. Germline-derived CDR1 and CDR2 are MNHEY and SMNVEV (reference sequence). CDR3 DNA: TGTGCCAGCAGTTTAAAGGGGAACACTGAAGCTTTCTTT. The encoded protein is CASSLKGNTEAFF.